These T cell receptor beta chains were read from a single sample in a study of Ad26.COV2.S vaccination and SARS-CoV-2 variants. Generated by immunoSEQ multiplex PCR, the TCRdb table keeps only in-frame clones and is missing some. The sample includes approximately 400,000 clones, 92% of them seen just once. The sample was peripheral blood, taken after recovery from COVID-19. Source of these receptors: a human donor who had recovered from COVID-19. CDR3s include the opening cysteine and the closing phenylalanine or tryptophan. D genes are given only for firm matches. Rows may omit the clone size; those that give it use once, few, many or a size class.

size: -; V: TRBV2; D: -; J: TRBJ1-1; CDR3: CASSEASWGEAFF; DNA: TGTGCCAGCAGTGAAGCAAGTTGGGGGGAAGCTTTCTTT
size: -; V: TRBV9; D: -; J: TRBJ1-2; CDR3: CASSPGTDYGYTF; DNA: TGTGCCAGCAGCCCAGGGACTGATTATGGCTACACCTTC
size: once; V: TRBV19; D: TRBD1; J: TRBJ1-5; CDR3: CASSIRTGLSDQPQHF; DNA: TGTGCCAGTAGTATACGGACAGGGTTATCCGATCAGCCCCAGCATTTT
size: -; V: TRBV6-5; D: TRBD1; J: TRBJ1-2; CDR3: CASSKRGQGAGGYTF; DNA: TGTGCCAGCAGTAAACGGGGACAGGGGGCTGGAGGCTACACCTTC
size: -; V: TRBV27; D: -; J: TRBJ2-1; CDR3: CASSPLRGRPNNEQFF; DNA: TGTGCCAGCAGTCCACTCAGGGGTAGGCCTAACAATGAGCAGTTCTTC
size: -; V: TRBV2; D: TRBD2; J: TRBJ2-3; CDR3: CATQGAGASNTDTQYF; DNA: TGTGCCACCCAGGGAGCGGGGGCCTCAAACACAGATACGCAGTATTTT
size: -; V: TRBV5-4; D: -; J: TRBJ1-1; CDR3: CASSLGRRGALNTEAFF; DNA: TGTGCCAGCAGCTTGGGACGAAGGGGGGCCCTGAACACTGAAGCTTTCTTT
size: -; V: TRBV4-1; D: -; J: TRBJ2-3; CDR3: CASSQVGLRPDTQYF; DNA: TGCGCCAGCAGCCAAGTTGGCCTACGGCCAGATACGCAGTATTTT
size: -; V: TRBV3-1/TRBV3-2; D: -; J: TRBJ1-2; CDR3: CASSQLQGANYGYTF; DNA: TGTGCCAGCAGCCAGCTTCAAGGAGCGAACTATGGCTACACCTTC
size: -; V: TRBV19; D: -; J: TRBJ1-1; CDR3: CASSNRGRNTEAFF; DNA: TGTGCCAGTAGTAATCGAGGCAGGAACACTGAAGCTTTCTTT
size: -; V: TRBV2; D: -; J: TRBJ1-2; CDR3: CASSETPLAPNYGYTF; DNA: TGTGCCAGCAGTGAAACGCCTTTGGCCCCTAACTATGGCTACACCTTC
size: -; V: TRBV7-2; D: TRBD1; J: TRBJ2-7; CDR3: CASSLGGTGIYEQYF; DNA: TGTGCCAGCAGCTTAGGTGGGACAGGGATTTACGAGCAGTACTTC
size: -; V: TRBV5-1; D: -; J: TRBJ2-7; CDR3: CASSLWAPGQGRSYEQYF; DNA: TGCGCCAGCAGCTTATGGGCCCCGGGCCAGGGGCGCTCCTACGAGCAGTACTTC
size: -; V: TRBV2; D: -; J: TRBJ1-2; CDR3: CASSGRLLYGYTF; DNA: TGTGCCAGCAGTGGAAGACTGCTCTATGGCTACACCTTC
size: -; V: TRBV18; D: -; J: TRBJ1-1; CDR3: CASSPPGLRVGAFF; DNA: TGTGCCAGCTCACCACCTGGTCTGCGTGTGGGAGCTTTCTTT
size: once; V: TRBV5-5; D: -; J: TRBJ1-1; CDR3: CASSLFGGSVNTEAFF; DNA: TGTGCCAGCAGCTTGTTTGGGGGGAGTGTTAACACTGAAGCTTTCTTT
size: -; V: TRBV5-8; D: -; J: TRBJ1-1; CDR3: CASSWDIRTEAFF; DNA: TGTGCCAGCAGCTGGGACATCAGGACTGAAGCTTTCTTT
size: -; V: TRBV10-3; D: TRBD2; J: TRBJ2-1; CDR3: CAISPAGGPYNEQFF; DNA: TGTGCCATCAGTCCCGCGGGGGGGCCTTACAATGAGCAGTTCTTC
size: -; V: TRBV2; D: -; J: TRBJ2-7; CDR3: CASSPGGGFSYEQYF; DNA: TGTGCCAGCAGTCCCGGCGGGGGCTTCTCCTACGAGCAGTACTTC
size: -; V: TRBV5-4; D: -; J: TRBJ1-2; CDR3: CASSLPFNYGYTF; DNA: TGTGCCAGCAGCTTGCCCTTTAACTATGGCTACACCTTC
size: -; V: TRBV2; D: TRBD2; J: TRBJ2-5; CDR3: CASSAGLAGGQETQYF; DNA: TGTGCCAGCAGTGCCGGACTAGCGGGGGGTCAAGAGACCCAGTACTTC
size: -; V: TRBV6-5; D: -; J: TRBJ1-1; CDR3: CASSYSARNTEAFF; DNA: TGTGCCAGCAGTTACTCTGCCAGGAACACTGAAGCTTTCTTT
size: once; V: TRBV11-2; D: TRBD1; J: TRBJ2-7; CDR3: CASSLARTGTYEQYF; DNA: TGTGCCAGCAGCTTAGCCCGGACAGGAACCTACGAGCAGTACTTC
size: -; V: TRBV5-1; D: -; J: TRBJ2-5; CDR3: CASSLGSDQETQYF; DNA: TGCGCCAGCAGCTTGGGGTCGGATCAAGAGACCCAGTACTTC
size: -; V: TRBV7-2; D: -; J: TRBJ2-1; CDR3: CASSLDSRLSYNEQFF; DNA: TGTGCCAGCAGCTTAGACAGCCGCCTCTCCTACAATGAGCAGTTCTTC
size: -; V: TRBV6-4; D: TRBD1; J: TRBJ1-6; CDR3: CASRPRDRFSYNSPLHF; DNA: TGTGCCAGCAGGCCGCGGGACAGATTCTCCTATAATTCACCCCTCCACTTT
size: -; V: TRBV18; D: -; J: TRBJ2-2; CDR3: CASSPDRQTNTGELFF; DNA: TGTGCCAGCTCACCAGATAGGCAGACGAACACCGGGGAGCTGTTTTTT
size: -; V: TRBV14; D: -; J: TRBJ2-2; CDR3: CASSRTAGRTGELFF; DNA: TGTGCCAGCAGCCGGACAGCCGGTCGGACCGGGGAGCTGTTTTTT
size: once; V: TRBV10-2; D: -; J: TRBJ1-3; CDR3: CASSEDGRAGNTIYF; DNA: TGCGCCAGCAGTGAGGATGGGCGAGCTGGAAACACCATATATTTT
size: once; V: TRBV5-4; D: -; J: TRBJ1-1; CDR3: CASSLERDAFTEAFF; DNA: TGTGCCAGCAGCTTGGAAAGGGATGCATTCACTGAAGCTTTCTTT
size: -; V: TRBV27; D: TRBD1; J: TRBJ2-7; CDR3: CASSSNWRQGLYEQYF; DNA: TGTGCCAGCAGTTCAAATTGGAGACAGGGGTTGTACGAGCAGTACTTC
size: once; V: TRBV11-1; D: TRBD1; J: TRBJ1-3; CDR3: CASSLTGGTGNTIYF; DNA: TGTGCCAGCAGCTTGACAGGGGGCACTGGAAACACCATATATTTT
size: -; V: TRBV3-1/TRBV3-2; D: TRBD1; J: TRBJ2-5; CDR3: CASSGSGQGGETQYF; DNA: TGTGCCAGCAGCGGGTCGGGACAGGGGGGAGAGACCCAGTACTTC
size: -; V: TRBV18; D: -; J: TRBJ2-5; CDR3: CASSPGTQETQYF; DNA: TGTGCCAGCTCACCAGGTACCCAAGAGACCCAGTACTTC
size: -; V: TRBV11-2; D: TRBD2; J: TRBJ2-3; CDR3: CASSQTRTSGGADTQYF; DNA: TGTGCCAGCAGCCAAACCCGGACTAGCGGGGGGGCAGATACGCAGTATTTT
size: -; V: TRBV6-8; D: -; J: TRBJ2-2; CDR3: CASTEGSSYPNTGELFF; DNA: TGTGCCAGCACCGAGGGGAGTAGTTACCCGAACACCGGGGAGCTGTTTTTT
size: -; V: TRBV7-3; D: TRBD1; J: TRBJ1-2; CDR3: CASSKLRDRGSGYGYTF; DNA: TGTGCCAGCAGTAAACTCAGGGACAGGGGGTCTGGGTATGGCTACACCTTC
size: once; V: TRBV6-6; D: TRBD2; J: TRBJ2-4; CDR3: CASSPSGGIAKNIQYF; DNA: TGTGCCAGCAGCCCTTCGGGGGGGATAGCCAAAAACATTCAGTACTTC
size: -; V: TRBV9; D: -; J: TRBJ2-3; CDR3: CASSVSWGSTDTQYF; DNA: TGTGCCAGCAGCGTAAGTTGGGGTAGCACAGATACGCAGTATTTT
size: -; V: TRBV29-1; D: -; J: TRBJ1-1; CDR3: CSVGPRTLHAFF; DNA: TGCAGCGTTGGGCCTCGGACCCTCCACGCGTTCTTT
size: -; V: TRBV10-2; D: TRBD1; J: TRBJ2-7; CDR3: CASSEFTGEYEQYF; DNA: TGCGCCAGCAGTGAGTTTACAGGGGAGTACGAGCAGTACTTC
size: -; V: TRBV2; D: TRBD2; J: TRBJ2-1; CDR3: CASRGSQLAGGRNNEQFF; DNA: TGTGCCAGCAGAGGCTCCCAACTAGCGGGGGGGAGGAACAATGAGCAGTTCTTC
size: once; V: TRBV3-1/TRBV3-2; D: -; J: TRBJ1-2; CDR3: CASSQAGGHFNYGYTF; DNA: TGTGCCAGCAGCCAAGCGGGCGGACATTTCAACTATGGCTACACCTTC
size: -; V: TRBV4-1; D: -; J: TRBJ1-1; CDR3: CASSQAASLNTEAFF; DNA: TGCGCCAGCAGCCAAGCTGCGTCTCTGAACACTGAAGCTTTCTTT
size: -; V: TRBV15; D: -; J: TRBJ2-1; CDR3: CATSRDYGSGSGSYNEQFF; DNA: TGTGCCACCAGCAGAGATTACGGGTCCGGGAGTGGATCCTACAATGAGCAGTTCTTC
size: -; V: TRBV19; D: -; J: TRBJ1-2; CDR3: CASSIGEHGYTF; DNA: TGTGCCAGTAGTATCGGAGAACATGGCTACACCTTC
size: -; V: TRBV7-2; D: -; J: TRBJ2-7; CDR3: CASSRRTTEHEQYF; DNA: TGTGCCAGCAGCCGCCGAACCACCGAGCACGAGCAGTACTTC
size: -; V: TRBV11-2; D: -; J: TRBJ1-2; CDR3: CASSLDYTYNYGYTF; DNA: TGTGCCAGCAGCTTAGATTACACGTATAACTATGGCTACACCTTC
size: once; V: TRBV28; D: -; J: TRBJ1-1; CDR3: CASSFGQRNTEAFF; DNA: TGTGCCAGCAGTTTTGGACAGCGGAACACTGAAGCTTTCTTT
size: -; V: TRBV2; D: TRBD1; J: TRBJ2-7; CDR3: CASRQPGQGPYEQYF; DNA: TGTGCCAGCAGGCAACCGGGACAGGGACCCTACGAGCAGTACTTC
size: few; V: TRBV12-5; D: -; J: TRBJ1-1; CDR3: CASARQANTEAFF; DNA: TGTGCTAGTGCCCGACAGGCTAACACTGAAGCTTTCTTT
size: -; V: TRBV19; D: -; J: TRBJ1-1; CDR3: CASSILSGAGGEAFF; DNA: TGTGCCAGTAGTATACTGTCAGGGGCCGGTGGTGAAGCTTTCTTT
size: -; V: TRBV7-2; D: -; J: TRBJ1-1; CDR3: CASSNRVLNTEAFF; DNA: TGTGCCAGCAGCAACAGAGTTCTGAACACTGAAGCTTTCTTT
size: once; V: TRBV6-2/TRBV6-3; D: -; J: TRBJ1-4; CDR3: CASSYSGSEKLFF; DNA: TGTGCCAGCAGTTACTCAGGATCTGAAAAACTGTTTTTT
size: -; V: TRBV25-1; D: TRBD1; J: TRBJ1-2; CDR3: CASSALDRAGYTF; DNA: TGTGCCAGCAGTGCATTGGACAGGGCTGGCTACACCTTC